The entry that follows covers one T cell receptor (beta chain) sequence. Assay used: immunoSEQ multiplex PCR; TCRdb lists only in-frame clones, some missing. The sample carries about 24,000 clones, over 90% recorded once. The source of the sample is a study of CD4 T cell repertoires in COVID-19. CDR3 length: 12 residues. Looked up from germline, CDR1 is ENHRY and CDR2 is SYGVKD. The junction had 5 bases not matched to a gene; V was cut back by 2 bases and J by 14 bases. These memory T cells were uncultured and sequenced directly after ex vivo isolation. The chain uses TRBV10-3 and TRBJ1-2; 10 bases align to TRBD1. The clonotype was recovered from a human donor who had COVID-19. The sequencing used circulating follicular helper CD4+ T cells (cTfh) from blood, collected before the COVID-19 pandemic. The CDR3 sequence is CAISERPGQGTF. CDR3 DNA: TGTGCCATCAGTGAGCGACCGGGACAGGGGACCTTC.